These 30 T cell receptor beta chains were sequenced from one sample in a study of blood T cell repertoires in COVID-19 (dated by TCRdb to 2019 to 2021). Receptors were amplified or captured by the immunoSEQ multiplex PCR assay. Not all clones reach the TCRdb copy of this immuneACCESS table, which keeps in-frame sequences only. Checked studies attribute under half of the gap to unresolved V genes and leave the rest unexplained. Across this sample there are roughly 300,000 clones, with around 85% seen only once. The top ten hold 4% to 5.5% of the sample. The sample consisted of PBMCs or T cells enriched from blood (not recorded which). These TCRs come from a woman aged 40 to 50 with acute COVID-19.

The chain links TRBV9 to TRBJ1-5; D not certain. Germline V gene data show CDR1 as SGDLS and CDR2 as YYNGEE. V was trimmed by 3 bases and J by 2 bases, leaving 18 bases between them. This CDR3 spans 17 amino acids. The CDR3 sequence: CASSAPYRGNGNQPQHF. CDR3 DNA sequence: TGTGCCAGCAGCGCGCCCTACCGCGGGAATGGCAATCAGCCCCAGCATTTT.

A few counts support this clone. This sequence joins TRBV4-3 and TRBJ1-3; D might be TRBD1 (5 bases). This CDR3 contains 17 residues. V dropped 0 bases and J dropped 0 bases, with 12 bases sitting between them. Germline assignment: CDR1 LGHNA and CDR2 YSLEER. CDR3 DNA: TGCGCCAGCAGCCAAGATTTAGTGGGGCCCTCTGGAAACACCATATATTTT. It yields the protein CASSQDLVGPSGNTIYF.

This chain uses TRBV28 with TRBJ1-1, with D perhaps matching TRBD1 (5 bases). V was cut by 5 bases and J by 3 bases, with 13 bases left in between. Germline CDR1 MDHEN, CDR2 SYDVKM. This CDR3 comprises 14 residues. CDR3: CASSPRTPDTEAFF. The CDR3 DNA reads as TGTGCCAGCAGTCCGCGGACACCCGACACTGAAGCTTTCTTT.

This chain joins TRBV2 and TRBJ2-7; TRBD2 might be the D (5 bases). Per germline, CDR1 SNHLY and CDR2 FYNNEI. The CDR3 consists of 15 residues. V was shortened by 3 bases and J by 5 bases, with 17 bases between the two germline ends. Here the CDR3 reads CASSDGILTTHEQYF. CDR3 nucleotide sequence: TGTGCCAGCAGTGACGGGATTCTAACAACCCACGAGCAGTACTTC.

The chain employs TRBV7-9 and TRBJ2-6, with D unclear. V was shortened by 5 bases and J by 0 bases, with 11 bases between the two germline ends. Germline loops: CDR1 SEHNR, CDR2 FQNEAQ (reference sequence). The length of the CDR3 is 16 residues. In nucleotides, the CDR3 is TGTGCCAGCAGCCCGTGGCCAAGCTCTGGGGCCAACGTCCTGACTTTC. Amino acids: CASSPWPSSGANVLTF.

The rearrangement uses TRBV9 and TRBJ1-6; TRBD1 might be the D (6 bases). The CDR3 is made up of 15 amino acids. The V end lost 2 bases, the J end lost 12 bases, and 18 bases lay between the germline ends. Germline CDR1 is SGDLS and CDR2 is YYNGEE. In nucleotides, the CDR3 is TGTGCCAGCAGCGTCGACCCTAACAGGGAGCGACCCCTCCACTTT. Its translation is CASSVDPNRERPLHF.

The chain carries TRBV29-1 and TRBJ1-2, with 7 bases matching TRBD1. This CDR3 is built from 17 residues. Germline loops: CDR1 SQVTM, CDR2 ANQGSEA. The J segment lost 2 bases and the V segment lost 3 bases, leaving 15 bases of the junction unmatched. The CDR3 sequence: CSVDQGNPGQRNYGYTF. The CDR3 coding sequence is TGCAGCGTTGATCAGGGAAATCCGGGACAGAGAAACTATGGCTACACCTTC.

V is TRBV4-2 and J is TRBJ2-1; 8 bases agree with TRBD2. The CDR3 runs to 18 residues. The germline V gene encodes CDR1 LGHNA and CDR2 YNFKEQ. The V and J ends lost 1 base and 0 bases, in that order; junction bases with no gene match: 8. CDR3 in DNA: TGTGCCAGCAGCCAAGCGGGGCGGGGGGATTTCTCCTACAATGAGCAGTTCTTC. It yields the protein CASSQAGRGDFSYNEQFF.

The chain recombines TRBV19 with TRBJ2-7, with 10 bases aligning to TRBD2. Germline assignment: CDR1 LNHDA and CDR2 SQIVND (reference sequence). The CDR3 runs 15 residues. J lost 3 bases, V lost 3 bases, and 5 bases had no gene match. The chain's CDR3 is CASSIGSSGGYEQYF. CDR3 in DNA: TGTGCCAGTAGTATCGGGTCTAGCGGGGGCTACGAGCAGTACTTC.

This clone was counted between two and nine times. The V and J genes are TRBV19 and TRBJ1-3; D is unresolved. V was trimmed by 3 bases and J by 3 bases, leaving 12 bases between them. This CDR3 spans 15 amino acids. CDR1 is LNHDA and CDR2 is SQIVND in the germline V gene (reference sequence). This chain's CDR3 is CASSIRRERGNTIYF. The CDR3 bases are TGTGCCAGTAGTATTCGGAGGGAACGTGGAAACACCATATATTTT.

The V and J genes are TRBV6-5 and TRBJ1-4; D remains unclear. Looked up from germline, CDR1 is MNHEY and CDR2 is SVGAGI. V was clipped by 2 bases and J by 7 bases, with 17 bases between them. The CDR3 loop spans 16 amino acids. The CDR3 spells CASSYGNEKGSEKLFF. The CDR3 coding sequence is TGTGCCAGCAGTTACGGAAACGAGAAAGGGAGTGAAAAACTGTTTTTT.

V gene TRBV4-2 combines with J gene TRBJ2-3; D may be TRBD2 (6 bases). The CDR3 runs to 16 residues. Germline values: CDR1 LGHNA, CDR2 YNFKEQ. The V end lost 1 base, the J end lost 2 bases, and 13 bases lay between the germline ends. This CDR3 is CASSQVAVRTTDTQYF. In DNA form, the CDR3 reads TGTGCCAGCAGCCAAGTAGCGGTTAGAACCACAGATACGCAGTATTTT.

J is TRBJ2-7 and V is TRBV9, with 7 nucleotides matching TRBD2. This CDR3 comprises 17 residues. Germline-derived CDR1 and CDR2 are SGDLS and YYNGEE. Trimming at V came to 1 base and at J to 4 bases, leaving 14 bases not matched to a gene. For the CDR3, the DNA is TGTGCCAGCAGCGTAAGGGACTACCTCCCCGGTAGGTACGAGCAGTACTTC. The encoded protein is CASSVRDYLPGRYEQYF.

V usage is TRBV14 and J usage is TRBJ1-2; no definite D call. V gave up 4 bases and J gave up 3 bases, with 12 bases separating them. Germline CDR1 is SGHDN and CDR2 is FVKESK. The CDR3 loop spans 14 amino acids. The CDR3 sequence is CASSRNTADYGYTF. The CDR3 coding sequence is TGTGCCAGCAGCCGCAATACAGCGGACTATGGCTACACCTTC. Together with reference TRBV14 and TRBJ1-2, the CDR3 gives the full variable domain: EAGVTQFPSHSVIEKGQTVTLRCDPISGHDNLYWYRRVMGKEIKFLLHFVKESKQDESGMPNNRFLAERTGGTYSTLKVQPAELEDSGVYFCASSRNTADYGYTFGSGTRLTVV.

The V and J genes are TRBV2 and TRBJ2-7; D not certain. The V gene lost 8 bases and the J gene lost 7 bases, with 9 bases spanning the gap. The CDR3 is made up of 10 amino acids. From germline, CDR1 is SNHLY and CDR2 FYNNEI. The CDR3 loop reads CASDNGEQYF. The CDR3 DNA sequence: TGTGCCAGCGATAACGGGGAGCAGTACTTC.

The rearrangement uses TRBV3-1 (or the pseudogene TRBV3-2) and TRBJ1-2; 7 bases fit TRBD1. CDR3 length: 15 amino acids. CDR1 and CDR2 from the germline V gene are LGHDT and YNNKEL (reference sequence). J lost 5 bases, V lost 1 base, and 7 bases had no gene match. The CDR3 DNA follows: TGTGCCAGCAGCCAAGTAGGGACAGATACTTATGGCTACACCTTC. The encoded protein is CASSQVGTDTYGYTF.

The V gene is TRBV28, the J gene TRBJ2-7, with D unresolved. Trimming removed 8 bases at V and 4 bases at J, with 9 bases between. Per the germline V gene, CDR1 is MDHEN and CDR2 is SYDVKM. The CDR3 contains 11 residues. CDR3: CASGWSYEQYF. In DNA form, the CDR3 reads TGTGCCAGCGGCTGGTCTTACGAGCAGTACTTC. The variable domain in full, completed from reference TRBV28 and TRBJ2-7, reads DVKVTQSSRYLVKRTGEKVFLECVQDMDHENMFWYRQDPGLGLRLIYFSYDVKMKEKGDIPEGYSVSREKKERFSLILESASTNQTSMYLCASGWSYEQYFGPGTRLTVT.

This clone was observed a handful of times. This sequence joins TRBV4-3 and TRBJ2-1; D is perhaps TRBD2 (7 bases). Trimming left V 0 bases short and J 3 bases short, with 15 bases between. The germline CDR1 and CDR2 sequences are LGHNA and YSLEER. CDR3 length equals 17 residues. The CDR3 nucleotides read TGCGCCAGCAGCCAAGATACGGCGCGGGGGCTCTACAATGAGCAGTTCTTC. Its translation: CASSQDTARGLYNEQFF.

Here the CDR3 DNA reads TGTGCCAGCAGCTTAGCGCGGACAGATACGCAGTATTTT. This codes for CASSLARTDTQYF. The V gene is TRBV7-2, the J gene TRBJ2-3; no reliable D call. The CDR3 has 13 amino acids. V gave up 0 bases and J gave up 3 bases, with 4 bases separating them. Germline V gene data show CDR1 as SGHTA and CDR2 as FQGNSA.

This clone appeared a few times. The chain uses TRBV18 and TRBJ2-7; weak D call: TRBD1 (6 bases). Trimming pared 4 bases from V and 3 bases from J, leaving 10 bases between. The CDR3 runs to 13 residues. Germline loops: CDR1 KGHSH, CDR2 LQKENI. The CDR3 is CASSLGQNYEQYF. The DNA of the CDR3 is TGTGCCAGCTCACTCGGACAGAACTACGAGCAGTACTTC.

This clone appeared once. This chain links TRBV6-2 or TRBV6-3 with TRBJ1-4; D is unclear. The CDR3 loop spans 14 amino acids. Germline CDR1 is MNHEY and CDR2 is SVGEGT. V was cut by 2 bases and J by 2 bases, with 6 bases left in between. This chain's CDR3 is CASSYHSTNEKLFF. The CDR3 bases are TGTGCCAGCAGTTACCACAGCACTAATGAAAAACTGTTTTTT.

A single count supports this clone. In DNA, the CDR3 is TGTGCCAGCAGCACGCAACCACAAAACACAGATACGCAGTATTTT. As protein: CASSTQPQNTDTQYF. The V and J genes are TRBV7-8 and TRBJ2-3; D unresolved. The germline CDR1 and CDR2 sequences are SGHVS and FQNEAQ. V was cut by 5 bases and J by 2 bases, with 14 bases left in between. There are 15 residues in the CDR3.

For the CDR3, the DNA is TGTGCCAGCAGCTTGGCCGGACAGGGTTTTTTAGCCAAAAACATTCAGTACTTC. It translates to CASSLAGQGFLAKNIQYF. The chain has TRBV5-6 and TRBJ2-4, with TRBD1 matching over 8 bases. V was pared by 0 bases and J by 0 bases, with 8 bases of the junction left unmatched. The CDR3 extends over 18 amino acids. The V gene's germline CDR1 is SGHDT and CDR2 YYEEEE. Full variable domain (missing parts from reference TRBV5-6 and TRBJ2-4): DAGVTQSPTHLIKTRGQQVTLRCSPKSGHDTVSWYQQALGQGPQFIFQYYEEEERQRGNFPDRFSGHQFPNYSSELNVNALLLGDSALYLCASSLAGQGFLAKNIQYFGAGTRLSVL.

The sample holds one count of this clone. V usage is TRBV4-2 and J usage is TRBJ2-3; unclear D gene. CDR1 is LGHNA, CDR2 YNFKEQ, per germline. The V gene lost 10 bases and the J gene lost 2 bases, with 13 bases spanning the gap. The CDR3 runs to 13 residues. DNA for the CDR3: TGTGCCACCCCATTGTGCTACACAGATACGCAGTATTTT. It encodes CATPLCYTDTQYF.

V usage is TRBV6-2 or TRBV6-3 and J usage is TRBJ1-4; tentatively, D is TRBD1 (6 bases). The ends were cut back, 2 bases at V and 0 bases at J, with 7 bases in the middle. This CDR3 region has 15 residues. Germline V gives CDR1 MNHEY, CDR2 SVGEGT. The CDR3 coding sequence is TGTGCCAGCAGTTACGGGGGCGCAACTAATGAAAAACTGTTTTTT. It encodes CASSYGGATNEKLFF.

This chain uses TRBV4-1 with TRBJ1-6; D perhaps matches TRBD1 (6 bases). In germline, CDR1 is MGHRA, CDR2 YSYEKL. Trimming left V 6 bases short and J 3 bases short, with 12 bases between. The CDR3 has 15 amino acids. CDR3 region: CASRDRPHYNSPLHF. The CDR3 DNA is TGCGCCAGCAGAGACAGGCCCCACTATAATTCACCCCTCCACTTT.

This chain joins TRBV7-9 and TRBJ1-4; tentatively, D is TRBD1 (5 bases). V was shortened by 0 bases and J by 7 bases, with 18 bases between the two germline ends. The germline gives CDR1 SEHNR, CDR2 FQNEAQ (reference sequence). CDR3 length equals 17 residues. CDR3 bases: TGTGCCAGCAGCTTAGCCAGGGAGGGGTCGGAGGGTGAAAAACTGTTTTTT. The encoded protein is CASSLAREGSEGEKLFF.

The count of this clone is one. The rearrangement uses TRBV3-1 (or the pseudogene TRBV3-2) and TRBJ1-2, with TRBD1 matching over 10 bases. This CDR3 is 17 amino acids long. Per the germline V gene, CDR1 is LGHDT and CDR2 is YNNKEL (reference sequence). V dropped 5 bases and J dropped 4; count of bases not matched to a gene: 13. CDR3 in DNA: TGTGCCAGCAGCGGATCGACAGGGGGCAAGGGGACCTATGGCTACACCTTC. Translating it yields CASSGSTGGKGTYGYTF.

This sequence joins TRBV19 and TRBJ2-3; the D gene is possibly TRBD2 (6 bases). This CDR3 spans 15 amino acids. Germline V lookup: CDR1 LNHDA, CDR2 SQIVND (reference sequence). V lost 5 bases, J lost 2 bases, and 14 bases lay in between. As DNA, the CDR3 is TGTGCCAGTAGTGGAGGTGGAGGGAACACAGATACGCAGTATTTT. Amino acids: CASSGGGGNTDTQYF.

The V call is TRBV27, the J call TRBJ1-3; D not resolved. The V and J ends lost 6 bases and 0 bases respectively, with 6 bases between them. The CDR3 spans 13 residues. Looked up from germline, CDR1 is MNHEY and CDR2 is SMNVEV (reference sequence). CDR3 sequence (DNA): TGTGCCAGCAGCCTAAACTCTGGAAACACCATATATTTT. It encodes CASSLNSGNTIYF.